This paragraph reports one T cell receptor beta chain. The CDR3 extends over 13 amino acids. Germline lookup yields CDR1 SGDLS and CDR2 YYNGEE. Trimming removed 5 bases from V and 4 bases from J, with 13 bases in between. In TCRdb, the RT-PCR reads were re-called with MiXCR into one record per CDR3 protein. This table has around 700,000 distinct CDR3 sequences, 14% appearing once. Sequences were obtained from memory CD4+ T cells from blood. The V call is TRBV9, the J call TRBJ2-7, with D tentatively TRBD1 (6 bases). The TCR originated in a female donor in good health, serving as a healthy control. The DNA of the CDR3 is TGTGCCAGCAGTGCGATAGGGGGATACGAGCAGTACTTC. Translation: CASSAIGGYEQYF.